This T cell receptor beta chain was obtained from a study of Ad26.COV2.S vaccination and SARS-CoV-2 variants. Study context: Ad26.COV2.S shots went into the muscle once or twice, 56 days apart.

Treatment in this sample: around 19 received Ad26.COV2.S at low or high dose, single or two shots; about 5 received placebo; per-sample allocation not given. Following the first vaccine or placebo injection, samples were taken on day 63. As its vector, the vaccine had Ad26, which expressed Wuhan-strain SARS-CoV-2 spike. This CDR3 comprises 15 residues. The V end was cut by 1 base, the J end by 3 bases, with 10 bases between. Germline values: CDR1 SGHVS, CDR2 FNYEAQ. This clone was counted a few times. Other DNA variants within this sample encode the same CDR3. The method was immunoSEQ multiplex PCR; TCRdb's version includes in-frame clones alone and lacks a portion of them. This table has about 350,000 clones, about 85% appearing once.

The chain combines TRBV7-6 with TRBJ1-5, with D perhaps TRBD1 (6 bases). Material: peripheral blood, obtained in a trial of Ad26.COV2.S vaccine versus placebo. The TCR was taken from a person aged 18-65 years who received the Ad26.COV2.S COVID-19 vaccine or a placebo. CDR3 sequence: CASSLEQGFNQPQHF. Written as DNA, the CDR3 is TGTGCCAGCAGCTTAGAACAGGGATTCAATCAGCCCCAGCATTTT.